These T cell receptor beta chains were read from a single sample in a study of cytomegalovirus exposure and HLA in healthy donors. Profiling relied on immunoSEQ multiplex PCR, and the TCRdb table lists in-frame clones only, not all of them. The profile covers 140,000 or so clones, with approximately 72% appearing a single time and approximately 2% taken by the ten largest. Sequenced: PBMCs. The source of these receptors is a man aged 35 to 55 in good health and CMV-seronegative. CDR3s include the opening cysteine and the closing phenylalanine or tryptophan. D genes are given only for firm matches. Clone size is given for some rows only: seen once, a few or many times, or a class if the clone is expanded.

few	TRBD1	TRBV19	TRBJ1-4	CASSVNRGANEKLFF	TGTGCCAGTAGTGTTAACAGGGGAGCTAATGAAAAACTGTTTTTT
.	TRBD2	TRBV30	TRBJ2-1	CAWSAGTSEHNEQFF	TGTGCCTGGAGTGCCGGGACTAGCGAACACAATGAGCAGTTCTTC
.	TRBD1	TRBV18	TRBJ2-2	CASSSRQGNTGELFF	TGTGCCAGCTCATCGAGACAGGGGAACACCGGGGAGCTGTTTTTT
.	.	TRBV28	TRBJ1-5	CASSYRPGTGNQPQHF	TGTGCCAGCAGTTACCGGCCGGGTACGGGCAATCAGCCCCAGCATTTT
few	TRBD2	TRBV2	TRBJ2-7	CASRGDYEQYF	TGTGCCAGCCGGGGGGACTACGAGCAGTACTTC
.	.	TRBV20-1	TRBJ1-1	CSAPNPLKAFF	TGCAGTGCCCCTAATCCCCTGAAGGCTTTCTTT
few	TRBD2	TRBV10-3	TRBJ2-7	CAISTLAGSYEQYF	TGTGCCATCAGCACGCTAGCGGGATCATACGAGCAGTACTTC
.	TRBD1	TRBV7-9	TRBJ2-1	CASSPPGQAYNEQFF	TGTGCCAGCAGCCCTCCGGGACAGGCCTACAATGAGCAGTTCTTC
.	TRBD1	TRBV5-1	TRBJ1-2	CASSKGQRTYGYTF	TGCGCCAGCAGCAAGGGACAGAGAACATATGGCTACACCTTC
.	.	TRBV30	TRBJ2-7	CAWSGQTGEQYF	TGTGCCTGGAGTGGCCAGACTGGCGAGCAGTACTTC
.	.	TRBV7-6	TRBJ1-5	CASSLNLGVDQPQHF	TGTGCCAGCAGCTTAAACTTAGGAGTGGATCAGCCCCAGCATTTT
.	.	TRBV6-5	TRBJ1-1	CASSYSIGSTEAFF	TGTGCCAGCAGTTACTCCATCGGGAGCACTGAAGCTTTCTTT
.	TRBD1	TRBV18	TRBJ2-2	CASSPPVTGSTGELFF	TGTGCCAGCTCACCACCAGTGACAGGGTCCACCGGGGAGCTGTTTTTT
.	.	TRBV19	TRBJ1-2	CASSIQGYGYTF	TGTGCCAGTAGTATCCAGGGTTATGGCTACACCTTC
.	.	TRBV6-5	TRBJ2-7	CASTRSRGNEQYF	TGTGCCAGTACCCGCTCGAGGGGGAACGAGCAGTACTTC
.	.	TRBV30	TRBJ2-1	CAWSVGGGDEQFF	TGTGCCTGGAGTGTAGGGGGGGGAGATGAGCAGTTCTTC
once	.	TRBV7-6	TRBJ2-3	CASSLVLRGRPDTQYF	TGTGCCAGCAGCTTAGTTTTACGGGGGAGGCCAGATACGCAGTATTTT
few	TRBD2	TRBV5-4	TRBJ2-3	CASSLDLTSGLLEYF	TGTGCCAGCAGCTTGGATTTGACTAGCGGCCTATTGGAGTATTTT
.	.	TRBV19	TRBJ1-4	CASSGYREVEKLFF	TGTGCCAGTAGTGGATACAGGGAAGTCGAAAAACTGTTTTTT
.	.	TRBV27	TRBJ2-1	CASSSSGRRGGNEQFF	TGTGCCAGCAGTTCCTCAGGGCGGAGAGGGGGAAATGAGCAGTTCTTC
.	.	TRBV6-1	TRBJ2-5	CASSDRERTQYF	TGTGCCAGCAGTGACAGGGAAAGGACCCAGTACTTC
many	TRBD1	TRBV27	TRBJ1-3	CASSPSIGQGAGNTIYF	TGTGCCAGCAGTCCCTCGATCGGACAGGGGGCTGGAAACACCATATATTTT
.	.	TRBV6-1	TRBJ1-4	CASSVQGLATTNEKLFF	TGTGCCAGCAGTGTGCAGGGGCTCGCTACAACTAATGAAAAACTGTTTTTT
.	.	TRBV5-1	TRBJ2-7	CASSRNTEQYF	TGTGCCAGCAGCCGTAACACCGAGCAGTACTTC
.	TRBD1	TRBV18	TRBJ2-7	CASQGQGEQYF	TGTGCCAGCCAGGGACAGGGCGAGCAGTACTTC
.	TRBD1	TRBV5-1	TRBJ2-7	CASSLLGQGAYEQYF	TGCGCCAGCAGCTTATTGGGACAGGGGGCTTACGAGCAGTACTTC
.	TRBD2	TRBV6-5	TRBJ2-1	CASSSSRTSSYNEQFF	TGTGCCAGCAGTTCAAGTAGGACTAGCTCCTACAATGAGCAGTTCTTC
few	.	TRBV19	TRBJ2-2	CASSKGRGILTGELFF	TGTGCCAGTAGTAAGGGGCGCGGTATTTTAACCGGGGAGCTGTTTTTT
few	.	TRBV29-1	TRBJ2-7	CSVAGVTDEQYF	TGCAGCGTTGCAGGGGTTACCGACGAGCAGTACTTC
.	TRBD1	TRBV4-3	TRBJ2-7	CASSRETGGYEQYF	TGCGCCAGCAGCCGAGAGACAGGGGGCTACGAGCAGTACTTC
few	.	TRBV7-2	TRBJ2-7	CASSSQQGAHEQYF	TGTGCCAGCAGCTCCCAACAGGGTGCCCACGAGCAGTACTTC
.	.	TRBV29-1	TRBJ2-2	CSVDSGAVGELFF	TGCAGCGTTGATTCTGGGGCGGTCGGGGAGCTGTTTTTT
.	TRBD1	TRBV5-4	TRBJ2-6	CASSLSRDRVRPGANVLTF	TGTGCCAGCAGCTTGTCCCGGGACAGGGTTCGTCCTGGGGCCAACGTCCTGACTTTC
.	.	TRBV5-4	TRBJ2-5	CASSFGGVQETQYF	TGTGCCAGCAGCTTTGGCGGGGTACAGGAGACCCAGTACTTC
.	.	TRBV6-5	TRBJ1-2	CASSYLTGYHGYTF	TGTGCCAGCAGTTACCTGACAGGATACCATGGCTACACCTTC
.	.	TRBV27	TRBJ2-1	CASSFPTDKPGTVEQFF	TGTGCCAGCAGTTTTCCTACGGACAAACCCGGCACTGTTGAGCAGTTCTTC
.	.	TRBV20-1	TRBJ2-7	CSAGLPYEQYF	TGCAGTGCTGGACTTCCCTACGAGCAGTACTTC
.	TRBD2	TRBV6-1	TRBJ2-7	CASSGRGGREASSYEQYF	TGTGCCAGCAGTGGCAGAGGGGGGCGGGAGGCAAGCTCCTACGAGCAGTACTTC
once	.	TRBV27	TRBJ2-1	CASTPQGTHNEQFF	TGTGCCAGCACCCCCCAGGGGACCCACAATGAGCAGTTCTTC
.	TRBD1	TRBV28	TRBJ1-4	CASSSQGALPEKLFF	TGTGCCAGCAGCTCACAGGGGGCGCTCCCTGAAAAACTGTTTTTT